This entry lists 23 T cell receptor beta chains sequenced from one sample in a study of T-cell reconstitution after alpha-beta-depleted transplantation in children. Unique molecular identifiers were used in preparing the TCRbeta library. In TCRdb, the PCR reads were re-called with MiXCR into one record per CDR3 protein. The sample gives about 200,000 distinct CDR3 sequences, under 8.5% of which show up once; 35% is in the top ten. The sample in question was PBMCs, mostly from graft donor cells, obtained 360 days after TCRalphabeta/CD19-depleted stem cell transplant. The receptors stem from a male patient under 10 years old who had a stem cell transplant for acute myeloid leukemia, so the T cells may come from the graft donor.

This clonotype was picked up a small number of times. The rearrangement links TRBV29-1 to TRBJ2-7; D perhaps matches TRBD1 (6 bases). This CDR3 comprises 12 residues. Germline lookup yields CDR1 SQVTM and CDR2 ANQGSEA. V lost 7 bases and J lost 2, with 12 bases in between. CDR3 residues: CSGRTAPYEQYF. The DNA of the CDR3 is TGCAGCGGCCGGACAGCCCCCTACGAGCAGTACTTC.

This chain connects TRBV11-2 to TRBJ2-7; D is unresolved. Trimming pared 4 bases from V and 0 bases from J, leaving 16 bases between. Germline loops: CDR1 SGHAT, CDR2 FQNNGV. The CDR3 is 16 residues long. CDR3: CASSSSVFQSSYEQYV. In nucleotides, the CDR3 is TGTGCCAGCAGCTCTAGTGTCTTCCAATCCTCCTACGAGCAGTACGTC.

This clonotype was detected many times. The V gene is TRBV5-1, the J gene TRBJ2-6, with D maybe TRBD1 (5 bases). Germline V CDR1 and CDR2: SGHRS, YFSETQ. V lost 4 bases and J lost 0, with 5 bases in between. CDR3 length equals 14 residues. The CDR3 region is CASSQGSGANVLTF. As DNA, the CDR3 is TGCGCCAGCAGCCAGGGCTCTGGGGCCAACGTCCTGACTTTC.

This clonotype was detected only a few times. J is TRBJ1-6 and V is TRBV19; D is ambiguous. This CDR3 is 14 amino acids long. Trimming cost V 7 bases and J 9 bases, with 16 bases left between them. CDR1 LNHDA and CDR2 SQIVND come from the germline V gene (reference sequence). The CDR3 DNA follows: TGTGCCAGTATGCGGGCCGTCCGAGGTTCACCCCTCCACTTT. Translating gives CASMRAVRGSPLHF.

This clonotype showed up many times. The chain recombines TRBV20-1 with TRBJ2-5; 7 nucleotides match TRBD1. The CDR3 spans 15 residues. Germline CDR1 DFQATT, CDR2 SNEGSKA (reference sequence). V trimming: 5 bases; J trimming: 2 bases; junction bases outside the gene matches: 11. CDR3 DNA sequence: TGCAGTGCTTCTTGGACAGGTAGTGGGCAAGAGACCCAGTACTTC. Translation gives CSASWTGSGQETQYF.

This clonotype was observed many times. The chain joins TRBV6-2 or TRBV6-3 to TRBJ1-1; D is unresolved. CDR1 MNHEY and CDR2 SVGEGT come from the germline V gene. Trimming removed 2 bases at V and 10 bases at J, with 11 bases between. This CDR3 contains 12 residues. The CDR3 region has the DNA TGTGCCAGCAGTTACCCCACTCCGACAGCTTTCTTT. Translation: CASSYPTPTAFF.

This clonotype was seen repeatedly, ten times or more. The V and J genes are TRBV7-2 and TRBJ2-5, with D hard to call. CDR3 length: 14 amino acids. Germline CDR1 and CDR2: SGHTA and FQGNSA. V was trimmed by 5 bases and J by 8 bases, leaving 18 bases between them. CDR3 amino acids: CASSAERYARTQYF. The CDR3 DNA is TGTGCCAGCAGCGCCGAGCGATACGCTAGAACCCAGTACTTC. The variable domain in full, with the rest retrieved from reference TRBV7-2 and TRBJ2-5, is GAGVSQSPSNKVTEKGKDVELRCDPISGHTALYWYRQSLGQGLEFLIYFQGNSAPDKSGLPSDRFSAERTGGSVSTLTIQRTQQEDSAVYLCASSAERYARTQYFGPGTRLLVL.

V is TRBV7-6 and J is TRBJ1-5, with 10 positions matching TRBD1. The CDR3 loop spans 15 amino acids. Germline V gene lookup returns CDR1 SGHVS and CDR2 FNYEAQ. After removal of 5 bases from V and 2 bases from J, the junction contained 3 bases not matched to a gene. CDR3 DNA sequence: TGTGCCAGCAGCGGAGGGACAGGGGGCAATCAGCCCCAGCATTTT. Its translation: CASSGGTGGNQPQHF. Full variable domain (remainder filled in from reference TRBV7-6 and TRBJ1-5): GAGVSQSPRYKVTKRGQDVALRCDPISGHVSLYWYRQALGQGPEFLTYFNYEAQQDKSGLPNDRFSAERPEGSISTLTIQRTEQRDSAMYRCASSGGTGGNQPQHFGDGTRLSIL.

Comments on this clonotype: At one end the junction does not follow the germline gene, possibly because of a read error. DNA for the CDR3: TGTGCCAGCAGTTTAAGGGCGGTGAGCACAAATACGCAGTATTTT. Protein sequence: CASSLRAVSTNTQYF. This chain links TRBV12-3 or TRBV12-4 with TRBJ2-3; D is unresolved. This CDR3 region has 15 residues.

The V and J genes are TRBV5-1 and TRBJ1-2; no firm D call. The CDR3 length is 14 residues. The germline V gene encodes CDR1 SGHRS and CDR2 YFSETQ. V was cut by 1 base and J by 4 bases, with 11 bases left in between. The CDR3: CASSLTAMSYGYTF. DNA of the CDR3: TGCGCCAGCAGCTTGACGGCAATGTCCTATGGCTACACCTTC.

This sequence joins TRBV10-3 and TRBJ1-1; TRBD1 aligns across 7 bases. The CDR3 sequence is 12 residues long. Germline values: CDR1 ENHRY, CDR2 SYGVKD. Trimming at V came to 6 bases and at J to 4 bases, leaving 2 bases not matched to a gene. The CDR3 DNA reads as TGTGCCATCAGCCAGGGGGGCACTGAAGCTTTCTTT. Its translation: CAISQGGTEAFF.

In this sample, this clonotype turned up a few times. The chain recombines TRBV19 with TRBJ1-1; the D is unclear. V lost 5 bases, J lost 1 base, and 11 bases lay in between. CDR1 and CDR2 from the germline V gene are LNHDA and SQIVND (reference sequence). The CDR3 is made up of 14 amino acids. DNA of the CDR3: TGTGCCAGTAGTTCGCGCGGTCCGAACACTGAAGCTTTCTTT. Translated: CASSSRGPNTEAFF.

The rearrangement links TRBV5-1 to TRBJ1-5; TRBD1 matches 10 bases. This CDR3 is 14 amino acids long. Germline CDR1 and CDR2: SGHRS and YFSETQ. The junction had 2 bases not matched to a gene; V was cut back by 3 bases and J by 5 bases. The CDR3 nucleotides are TGCGCCAGCAGCTGGGGGACAGGGGATCAGCCCCAGCATTTT. Its translation: CASSWGTGDQPQHF.

This clonotype appeared many times. The chain couples TRBV5-1 to TRBJ1-1; TRBD1 might be the D (6 bases). The germline V gene has CDR1 SGHRS and CDR2 YFSETQ. V was pared by 0 bases and J by 3 bases, with 12 bases between. This CDR3 is 15 amino acids long. The CDR3: CASSLALTGYTEAFF. The CDR3 coding sequence is TGCGCCAGCAGCTTGGCCCTTACAGGGTACACTGAAGCTTTCTTT.

This clonotype was detected a few times. The chain carries TRBV15 and TRBJ2-3, with 8 nucleotides matching TRBD1. The V segment lost 3 bases and the J segment 4 bases; nucleotides outside the gene matches: 6. Germline lookup yields CDR1 LNHNV and CDR2 YYDKDF (reference sequence). The CDR3 is 15 residues long. CDR3 residues: CATSRLDREADTQYF. Here the CDR3 DNA reads TGTGCCACCAGCAGGTTGGACAGGGAGGCAGATACGCAGTATTTT.

This clonotype has a handful of counts. The chain uses TRBV5-5 and TRBJ2-1; perhaps TRBD2 as D (6 bases). V lost 2 bases, J lost 8 bases, and 20 bases lay in between. This CDR3 has 16 residues. The V gene's germline CDR1 is SGHKS and CDR2 YYEKEE (reference sequence). For the CDR3, the DNA is TGTGCCAGCAGCTTCCTGGCGGGGAGGCTTGTCGATGAGCAGTTCTTC. This translates into CASSFLAGRLVDEQFF.

The V call is TRBV21-1, the J call TRBJ2-7. TRBV21-1 is marked as a pseudogene. This CDR3 region has 12 residues. DNA of the CDR3: TGTGCCACCTACTCGACATCCTACGAGCAGTACGTC. It yields the protein CATYSTSYEQYV.

The chain recombines TRBV5-1 with TRBJ1-3, with D possibly matching TRBD1 (6 bases). Trimming took off 0 bases at V and 1 base at J, with 11 bases between the two ends. Germline assignment: CDR1 SGHRS and CDR2 YFSETQ. This CDR3 region has 16 residues. CDR3 residues: CASSLVTGSSGNTIYF. Written as DNA, the CDR3 is TGCGCCAGCAGCTTGGTGACAGGATCTTCTGGAAACACCATATATTTT.

The chain recombines TRBV9 with TRBJ1-1, with D tentatively TRBD1 (5 bases). CDR3 length equals 15 residues. V lost 4 bases, J lost 0 bases, and 13 bases lay in between. The V gene's germline CDR1 is SGDLS and CDR2 YYNGEE. The CDR3 here is CASSPALGVNTEAFF. CDR3 nucleotide sequence: TGTGCCAGCAGCCCCGCGCTGGGGGTGAACACTGAAGCTTTCTTT. The full variable domain, its missing parts supplied by reference TRBV9 and TRBJ1-1, is DSGVTQTPKHLITATGQRVTLRCSPRSGDLSVYWYQQSLDQGLQFLIQYYNGEERAKGNILERFSAQQFPDLHSELNLSSLELGDSALYFCASSPALGVNTEAFFGQGTRLTVV.

A few counts support this clonotype. The chain recombines TRBV7-2 with TRBJ2-1; TRBD1 matches at 9 bases. Germline V gene sequence: CDR1 SGHTA, CDR2 FQGNSA. The CDR3 runs to 14 residues. After removal of 4 bases from V and 7 bases from J, the junction contained 5 bases not matched to a gene. Written as DNA, the CDR3 is TGTGCCAGCAGCTGGGACAGGGTGGGTAATGAGCAGTTCTTC. This gives the protein CASSWDRVGNEQFF.

This clonotype was observed at least ten times. The chain employs TRBV4-3 and TRBJ2-3; unclear D gene. Trimming cost V 0 bases and J 2 bases, with 15 bases left between them. Germline V gene data show CDR1 as LGHNA and CDR2 as YSLEER. The CDR3 loop spans 17 amino acids. This CDR3 reads CASSQESVSSITDTQYF. CDR3 sequence (DNA): TGCGCCAGCAGCCAAGAATCGGTTTCCTCAATCACAGATACGCAGTATTTT.

This clonotype was observed at least ten times. This chain joins TRBV29-1 and TRBJ2-5; possibly TRBD1 or TRBD2 for D (6 bases each). The CDR3 is 13 residues long. Germline CDR1 SQVTM, CDR2 ANQGSEA. The V end was cut by 3 bases, the J end by 5 bases, with 13 bases between. CDR3 region: CSVDTGARETQYF. The CDR3 DNA reads TGCAGCGTTGACACGGGGGCGCGTGAGACCCAGTACTTC.

The chain uses TRBV12-3 or TRBV12-4 and TRBJ1-3; D remains ambiguous. This CDR3 spans 12 amino acids. Trimming removed 3 bases at V and 4 bases at J, with 4 bases between. CDR3: CASSFAGNTIYF. CDR3 nucleotides: TGTGCCAGCAGTTTCGCCGGAAACACCATATATTTT.